One sample yielded the 18 T cell receptor beta chains listed below, sequenced in a study of control samples from healthy donors and cancer patients. Using immunoSEQ multiplex PCR, the repertoire was profiled, and TCRdb retains in-frame clones only, with some absent. Seen here are approximately 220,000 clones, around 94% observed once, and the top ten hold 1.5%. Sequences were obtained from blood. The receptors derive from a man aged 45 to 65 in good health.

This rearrangement joins TRBV18 to TRBJ1-1; 8 bases match TRBD1. The CDR3 is made up of 16 amino acids. With V trimmed by 4 bases and J by 1 base, 8 bases remained unmatched. Germline CDR1 and CDR2: KGHSH and LQKENI. CDR3 sequence: CASSRGTGGWNTEAFF. The CDR3 bases are TGTGCCAGCTCACGGGGGACAGGAGGTTGGAACACTGAAGCTTTCTTT.

V and J are TRBV5-1 and TRBJ1-1, with 9 bases matching TRBD1. Trimming took 4 bases from V and 1 from J; bases not matched to a gene: 5. This CDR3 has 15 amino acids. Germline V gene data show CDR1 as SGHRS and CDR2 as YFSETQ. This chain's CDR3 is CASSALGQGNTEAFF. The CDR3 DNA sequence: TGCGCCAGCAGCGCCTTGGGACAGGGGAACACTGAAGCTTTCTTT.

The rearrangement uses TRBV2 and TRBJ1-4; tentative D call: TRBD1 (6 bases). Trimming shortened V by 6 bases and J by 4 bases, and 12 bases separated the two germline ends. In germline, CDR1 is SNHLY, CDR2 FYNNEI. This CDR3 has 14 residues. CDR3 DNA sequence: TGTGCCAGCAGACCAGGGGCCTATAATGAAAAACTGTTTTTT. Translating it yields CASRPGAYNEKLFF.

The rearrangement links TRBV6-2 or TRBV6-3 to TRBJ1-1, with D perhaps TRBD1 (5 bases). Trimming stripped 4 bases from V and 7 bases from J, with 19 bases between. Per the germline V gene, CDR1 is MNHEY and CDR2 is SVGEGT. The CDR3 runs to 15 residues. The CDR3 DNA follows: TGTGCCAGCAGTTCCTTATCTCAAGGGGCCAATGAAGCTTTCTTT. Amino acid sequence: CASSSLSQGANEAFF.

V usage is TRBV3-1 (or the pseudogene TRBV3-2) and J usage is TRBJ1-1; D may be TRBD1 (6 bases). V shed 6 bases and J shed 1 base, with 9 bases lying between them. Germline lookup yields CDR1 LGHDT and CDR2 YNNKEL (reference sequence). The CDR3 totals 13 residues. The CDR3 DNA reads TGTGCCAGCAGGAGACAGGAGAACACTGAAGCTTTCTTT. Translated: CASRRQENTEAFF.

This chain joins TRBV5-4 and TRBJ2-7; maybe TRBD1 (5 bases). The length of the CDR3 is 13 residues. Germline CDR1 reads SGHNT; CDR2 reads YYREEE (reference sequence). V was cut by 4 bases and J by 3 bases, with 11 bases left in between. The chain's CDR3 is CASSRIGVYEQYF. As DNA, the CDR3 is TGTGCCAGCAGCCGGATAGGGGTCTACGAGCAGTACTTC.

This clone appeared a few times. V and J are TRBV2 and TRBJ2-4; TRBD2 matches at 8 bases. CDR3 length: 14 amino acids. Per germline, CDR1 SNHLY and CDR2 FYNNEI. V shed 0 bases, J shed 7 bases, and the junction held 2 bases outside the gene matches. The CDR3 protein is CASSEASGVNIQYF. CDR3 DNA sequence: TGTGCCAGCAGTGAAGCTAGCGGGGTGAACATTCAGTACTTC.

The chain carries TRBV7-2 and TRBJ1-1; possible D gene TRBD1, 6 bases. CDR3 length: 14 amino acids. Trimming took 5 bases from V and 7 from J, leaving 17 bases between them. Germline V gene sequence: CDR1 SGHTA, CDR2 FQGNSA. The CDR3, as DNA: TGTGCCAGCAGCCTAACTCAGGGGAGGGGTGAAGCTTTCTTT. This encodes CASSLTQGRGEAFF.

The rearrangement uses TRBV5-4 and TRBJ2-1; D is perhaps TRBD1 or TRBD2 (6 bases each). Trimming left V 1 base short and J 8 bases short, with 13 bases between. Per the germline V gene, CDR1 is SGHNT and CDR2 is YYREEE (reference sequence). This CDR3 contains 14 residues. The DNA for the CDR3 is TGTGCCAGCAGCTTGTATCAAGGGGGGCATGAGCAGTTCTTC. The encoded protein is CASSLYQGGHEQFF.

The chain employs TRBV27 and TRBJ1-4; 8 bases are shared with TRBD1. The CDR3 has 14 amino acids. The germline gives CDR1 MNHEY, CDR2 SMNVEV (reference sequence). Losses at the gene ends were 6 bases for V and 5 bases for J; bases not matched to a gene: 5. The CDR3 bases are TGTGCCAGCAGCTTCCAGGGGGCGAATGAAAAACTGTTTTTT. Protein product: CASSFQGANEKLFF.

About this clone: Mismatch with germline at one junction end may stem from a read error. The chain joins TRBV9 to TRBJ1-1; D might be TRBD1 (5 bases). From germline, CDR1 is SGDLS and CDR2 YYNGEE. The CDR3 loop spans 16 amino acids. DNA of the CDR3: TGTGCCAGCACCCCCGGGGGGTGGAACTTGAACACTGAAGTTTTCTTT. Protein product: CASTPGGWNLNTEVFF.

This clone was picked up one time. The CDR3 bases are TGTGCCAGCAGTTTCCTAACAGGGGGAGGAGATACGCAGTATTTT. Amino acid sequence: CASSFLTGGGDTQYF. The rearrangement uses TRBV28 and TRBJ2-3, with TRBD1 matching over 8 bases. The CDR3 is 15 residues long. The V gene end was trimmed by 3 bases and the J gene end by 5 bases; junction bases not matched to a gene: 7. Germline CDR1 and CDR2: MDHEN and SYDVKM.

J is TRBJ2-3 and V is TRBV28; the match to TRBD2 covers 12 bases. From germline, CDR1 is MDHEN and CDR2 SYDVKM. Trimming took 6 bases from V and 0 from J; bases not matched to a gene: 19. This CDR3 is 21 amino acids long. The CDR3 spells CASSPLETGRTSGASTDTQYF. As DNA, the CDR3 is TGTGCCAGCAGCCCTCTTGAGACTGGGAGGACTAGCGGGGCTAGCACAGATACGCAGTATTTT.

For the CDR3, the DNA is TGTGCCAGCAGCTCACAGGTGGGGGACACTGGAAACACCATATATTTT. Its protein product is CASSSQVGDTGNTIYF. The chain carries TRBV11-2 and TRBJ1-3; possible D gene TRBD1, 6 bases. Deletions cut 4 bases from V and 2 bases from J, with 15 bases between. Germline CDR1 reads SGHAT; CDR2 reads FQNNGV. The CDR3 consists of 16 residues. Complete variable domain (other parts from reference TRBV11-2 and TRBJ1-3): EAGVAQSPRYKIIEKRQSVAFWCNPISGHATLYWYQQILGQGPKLLIQFQNNGVVDDSQLPKDRFSAERLKGVDSTLKIQPAKLEDSAVYLCASSSQVGDTGNTIYFGEGSWLTVV.

V usage is TRBV6-4 and J usage is TRBJ1-5; no firm D call. The CDR3 contains 13 residues. V was shortened by 0 bases and J by 6 bases, with 6 bases between the two germline ends. Germline-derived CDR1 and CDR2 are MRHNA and SNTAGT. CDR3 in DNA: TGTGCCAGCAGTGACTCTTGGGGTCAGCCCCAGCATTTT. Translating it yields CASSDSWGQPQHF.

The chain is built from TRBV7-2 and TRBJ2-7; D perhaps matches TRBD2 (6 bases). This CDR3 is 16 amino acids long. Trimming removed 3 bases from V and 0 bases from J, with 15 bases in between. Germline CDR1 is SGHTA and CDR2 is FQGNSA. The CDR3 protein is CASSFLSSGVSYEQYF. For the CDR3, the DNA is TGTGCCAGCAGCTTTTTGTCCTCGGGGGTCTCCTACGAGCAGTACTTC.

The chain links TRBV5-4 to TRBJ2-1, with 8 bases identical to TRBD1. J lost 0 bases, V lost 4 bases, and 6 bases had no gene match. This CDR3 region has 16 residues. Germline CDR1 is SGHNT and CDR2 is YYREEE (reference sequence). The CDR3 DNA sequence: TGTGCCAGCAGCCTACGGACAGGGAGCTCCTACAATGAGCAGTTCTTC. The encoded protein is CASSLRTGSSYNEQFF.

This clone was seen a handful of times. V usage is TRBV2 and J usage is TRBJ2-1, with 11 bases fitting TRBD1. Germline CDR1 and CDR2: SNHLY and FYNNEI. Trimming took 8 bases from V and 6 from J; bases not matched to a gene: 3. The CDR3 has 13 amino acids. The CDR3 spells CASVGTGGNEQFF. In nucleotides, the CDR3 is TGTGCCAGCGTGGGGACAGGGGGCAATGAGCAGTTCTTC.